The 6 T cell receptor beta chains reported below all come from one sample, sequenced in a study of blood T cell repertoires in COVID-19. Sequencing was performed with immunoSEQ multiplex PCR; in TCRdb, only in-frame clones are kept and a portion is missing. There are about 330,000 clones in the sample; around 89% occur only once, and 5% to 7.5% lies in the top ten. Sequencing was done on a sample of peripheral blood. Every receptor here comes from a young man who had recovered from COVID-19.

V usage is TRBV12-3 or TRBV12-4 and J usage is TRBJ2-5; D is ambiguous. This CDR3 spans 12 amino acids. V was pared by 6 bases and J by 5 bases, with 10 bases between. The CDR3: CASSLAVETQYF. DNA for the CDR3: TGTGCCAGCAGCCTGGCGGTGGAGACCCAGTACTTC.

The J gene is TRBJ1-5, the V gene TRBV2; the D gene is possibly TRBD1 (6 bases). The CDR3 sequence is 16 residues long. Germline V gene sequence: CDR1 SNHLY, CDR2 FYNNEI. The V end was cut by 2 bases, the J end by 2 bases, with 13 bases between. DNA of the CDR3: TGTGCCAGCAGTGAATACGCGGGGGCAGGCAATCAGCCCCAGCATTTT. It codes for CASSEYAGAGNQPQHF.

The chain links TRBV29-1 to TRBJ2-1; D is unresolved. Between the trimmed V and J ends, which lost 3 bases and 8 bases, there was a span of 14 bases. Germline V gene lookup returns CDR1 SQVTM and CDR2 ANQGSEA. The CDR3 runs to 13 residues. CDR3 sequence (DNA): TGCAGCGTTGACCCGGCCGAAGAGGATGAGCAGTTCTTC. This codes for CSVDPAEEDEQFF.

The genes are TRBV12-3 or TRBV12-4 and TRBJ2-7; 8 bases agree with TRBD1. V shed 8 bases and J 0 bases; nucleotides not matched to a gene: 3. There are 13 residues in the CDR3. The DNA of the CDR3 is TGTGCCAGCGGGGGGACAGGCTCCTACGAGCAGTACTTC. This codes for CASGGTGSYEQYF.

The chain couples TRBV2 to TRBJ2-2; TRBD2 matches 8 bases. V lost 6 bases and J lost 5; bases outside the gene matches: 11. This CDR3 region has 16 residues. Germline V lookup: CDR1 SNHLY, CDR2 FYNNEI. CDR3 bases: TGTGCCAGCAGCACAGAACCGGGGGGGCGGACCGGGGAGCTGTTTTTT. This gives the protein CASSTEPGGRTGELFF.

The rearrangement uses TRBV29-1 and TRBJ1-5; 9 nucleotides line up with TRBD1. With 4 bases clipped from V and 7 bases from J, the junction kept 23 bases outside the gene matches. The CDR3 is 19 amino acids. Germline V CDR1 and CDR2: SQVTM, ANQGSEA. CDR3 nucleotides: TGCAGCGTTGTAGGTATCGAAACAGGGGGCATTTTGGGGATACAGCCCCAGCATTTT. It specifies CSVVGIETGGILGIQPQHF.